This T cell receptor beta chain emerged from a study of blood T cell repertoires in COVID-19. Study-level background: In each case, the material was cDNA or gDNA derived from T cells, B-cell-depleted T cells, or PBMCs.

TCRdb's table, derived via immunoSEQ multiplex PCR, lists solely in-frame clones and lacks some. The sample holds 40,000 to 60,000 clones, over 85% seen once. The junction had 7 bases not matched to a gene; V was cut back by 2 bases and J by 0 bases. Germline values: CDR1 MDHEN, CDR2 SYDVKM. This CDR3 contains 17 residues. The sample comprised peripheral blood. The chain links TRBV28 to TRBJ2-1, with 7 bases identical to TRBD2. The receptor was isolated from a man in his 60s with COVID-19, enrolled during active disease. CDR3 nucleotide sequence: TGTGCCAGCAGTTTAGGGGGGGTGGTCGGCTCCTACAATGAGCAGTTCTTC. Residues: CASSLGGVVGSYNEQFF.